This entry lists 4 T cell receptor beta chains sequenced from one sample in a study of blood T cell repertoires in COVID-19. Sequencing was performed with immunoSEQ multiplex PCR; in TCRdb, only in-frame clones are kept and a portion is missing. The sample records approximately 210,000 clones, 80% to 90% being singletons. Sequencing used peripheral blood. The origin of the receptors is a woman in her 70s with acute or convalescent COVID-19.

There are a few counts of this clone. The chain uses TRBV6-5 and TRBJ1-6; 8 bases align to TRBD1. The CDR3 sequence is 13 residues long. CDR1 is MNHEY and CDR2 is SVGAGI in the germline V gene. J gave up 11 bases and V 2 bases, and 2 bases lay outside the gene matches. Written as DNA, the CDR3 is TGTGCCAGCAGTTACGGCAGGGGGCCACCCCTCCACTTT. Translated: CASSYGRGPPLHF.

V and J are TRBV5-1 and TRBJ2-2; the D gene is possibly TRBD2 (6 bases). From germline, CDR1 is SGHRS and CDR2 YFSETQ. This CDR3 is built from 15 residues. The V end lost 6 bases, the J end lost 0 bases, and 12 bases lay between the germline ends. CDR3 DNA: TGCGCCAGCACGAGCGGGTTTACGAACACCGGGGAGCTGTTTTTT. This translates into CASTSGFTNTGELFF.

The table lists this clone with a few counts. The chain carries TRBV4-2 and TRBJ2-3; 8 bases agree with TRBD2. CDR1 is LGHNA, CDR2 YNFKEQ, per germline. Losses at the gene ends were 11 bases for V and 0 bases for J; bases not matched to a gene: 4. The CDR3 totals 13 residues. The DNA for the CDR3 is TGTGCCGTTCGGGGGGGGAGCACAGATACGCAGTATTTT. Encoded protein: CAVRGGSTDTQYF.

V gene TRBV11-3 combines with J gene TRBJ1-2; D gene uncertain. The ends were cut back, 2 bases at V and 1 base at J, with 11 bases in the middle. Germline CDR1 and CDR2: SGHNT and YENEEA. The CDR3 is made up of 15 amino acids. The CDR3 loop is CASSLRSTLNYGYTF. CDR3 nucleotides: TGTGCCAGCAGCTTAAGGAGCACGCTTAACTATGGCTACACCTTC.